Listed here are 29 T cell receptor beta chains from one sample, sequenced in a study of T cell clones after liver transplantation. Measured with immunoSEQ multiplex PCR; TCRdb has only the in-frame clones, and not every one. The sample has 98,000 or so clones, 82% seen once. The sequencing here drew on CD4+ T cells from blood, taken before liver transplant. The receptor set was obtained from a human donor who received a liver transplant.

The J gene is TRBJ2-2, the V gene TRBV29-1; TRBD2 might be the D (6 bases). The V gene's germline CDR1 is SQVTM and CDR2 ANQGSEA. The CDR3 has 14 residues. Between the trimmed V and J ends, which lost 4 bases and 2 bases, there was a span of 11 bases. The CDR3 region is CSVVGGQNTGELFF. In DNA, the CDR3 is TGCAGCGTTGTGGGGGGTCAAAACACCGGGGAGCTGTTTTTT.

This clone was counted between two and nine times. V is TRBV6-4 and J is TRBJ1-5; D is unclear. CDR3 size: 13 residues. V was clipped by 1 base and J by 4 bases, with 5 bases between them. Germline-derived CDR1 and CDR2 are MRHNA and SNTAGT. Written as DNA, the CDR3 is TGTGCCAGCAGTGACTTCCCAAATCAGCCCCAGCATTTT. Amino acid sequence: CASSDFPNQPQHF.

This sequence joins TRBV7-2 and TRBJ2-6; D tentatively reads TRBD1 or TRBD2 (6 bases each). This CDR3 spans 16 amino acids. V lost 2 bases to trimming and J lost 1 base, with 9 bases between them. The germline CDR1 and CDR2 sequences are SGHTA and FQGNSA. CDR3 in amino acids: CASSLRGASGANVLTF. The CDR3 nucleotides read TGTGCCAGCAGCTTAAGGGGGGCTTCTGGGGCCAACGTCCTGACTTTC.

This rearrangement joins TRBV18 to TRBJ2-6, with D maybe TRBD1 (6 bases). Germline loops: CDR1 KGHSH, CDR2 LQKENI. Trimming left V 6 bases short and J 7 bases short, with 22 bases between. The CDR3 covers 17 residues. The CDR3 bases are TGTGCCAGCTCTTCCGGGACAATTGGTGGTGGAGCCAACGTCCTGACTTTC. Translation: CASSSGTIGGGANVLTF.

This chain uses TRBV2 with TRBJ2-5, with a tentative D call TRBD2 (6 bases). With 6 bases removed from V and 5 bases from J, the gap between germline ends came to 13 bases. Germline V gene sequence: CDR1 SNHLY, CDR2 FYNNEI. The CDR3 is made up of 13 amino acids. The CDR3 DNA sequence: TGTGCCAGCAGGAGGACACGGGAGGAGACCCAGTACTTC. Amino acids: CASRRTREETQYF. Together with reference TRBV2 and TRBJ2-5, the CDR3 gives the full variable domain: EPEVTQTPSHQVTQMGQEVILRCVPISNHLYFYWYRQILGQKVEFLVSFYNNEISEKSEIFDDQFSVERPDGSNFTLKIRSTKLEDSAMYFCASRRTREETQYFGPGTRLLVL.

The V and J genes are TRBV7-7 and TRBJ2-5, with 9 bases fitting TRBD2. Germline V CDR1 and CDR2: SSHAT, FNYEAQ (reference sequence). This CDR3 region has 15 residues. The V segment lost 5 bases and the J segment 3 bases; nucleotides outside the gene matches: 7. CDR3 in DNA: TGTGCCAGCAGCCGGCGGGGGGGCTCAGAAGAGACCCAGTACTTC. Amino acids: CASSRRGGSEETQYF.

The chain joins TRBV15 to TRBJ1-2; D is undetermined. The CDR3 is made up of 13 amino acids. The germline V gene encodes CDR1 LNHNV and CDR2 YYDKDF (reference sequence). Trimming took 8 bases from V and 4 from J, leaving 14 bases between them. The chain's CDR3 is CATAGRLSYGYTF. The CDR3 DNA reads as TGTGCCACCGCCGGGCGATTATCCTATGGCTACACCTTC.

The chain combines TRBV6-5 with TRBJ1-1, with 7 bases fitting TRBD1. CDR3 size: 16 residues. From germline, CDR1 is MNHEY and CDR2 SVGAGI. V lost 2 bases, J lost 2 bases, and 8 bases stayed unmatched. The CDR3 sequence: CASSYRSGTANTEAFF. CDR3 in DNA: TGTGCCAGCAGTTACCGATCAGGGACAGCTAACACTGAAGCTTTCTTT.

This clone occurred a few times. The gene calls are TRBV5-1 and TRBJ1-1; D is possibly TRBD1 (5 bases). V was pared by 4 bases and J by 6 bases, with 19 bases between. This CDR3 is 15 amino acids long. In germline, CDR1 is SGHRS, CDR2 YFSETQ. For the CDR3, the DNA is TGCGCCAGCAGCAAGGACACCCAGCGGTTGGCTGAAGCTTTCTTT. Amino acids: CASSKDTQRLAEAFF.

This chain links TRBV2 with TRBJ2-7, with 9 bases lining up with TRBD1. Looked up from germline, CDR1 is SNHLY and CDR2 is FYNNEI. The CDR3 is made up of 14 amino acids. The J segment lost 0 bases and the V segment lost 4 bases, leaving 1 base of the junction unmatched. CDR3 protein: CASSVQGASYEQYF. The DNA for the CDR3 is TGTGCCAGCAGTGTACAGGGGGCCTCCTACGAGCAGTACTTC.

This chain links TRBV27 with TRBJ2-6; 7 nucleotides align to TRBD2. This CDR3 is 17 amino acids long. Looked up from germline, CDR1 is MNHEY and CDR2 is SMNVEV (reference sequence). J lost 0 bases, V lost 5 bases, and 7 bases had no gene match. CDR3 region: CASSQWEGFSGANVLTF. In DNA form, the CDR3 reads TGTGCCAGCAGTCAGTGGGAGGGATTCTCTGGGGCCAACGTCCTGACTTTC. Variable domain in full (rest from reference TRBV27 and TRBJ2-6): EAQVTQNPRYLITVTGKKLTVTCSQNMNHEYMSWYRQDPGLGLRQIYYSMNVEVTDKGDVPEGYKVSRKEKRNFPLILESPSPNQTSLYFCASSQWEGFSGANVLTFGAGSRLTVL.

The V call is TRBV7-8, the J call TRBJ2-7; 9 bases align to TRBD1. The germline CDR1 and CDR2 sequences are SGHVS and FQNEAQ. This CDR3 is 16 amino acids long. V gave up 0 bases and J gave up 0 bases; unmatched junction bases: 3. CDR3 in amino acids: CASSLADRGVSYEQYF. The DNA for the CDR3 is TGTGCCAGCAGCTTAGCGGACAGGGGTGTCTCCTACGAGCAGTACTTC. Complete variable domain (other parts from reference TRBV7-8 and TRBJ2-7): GAGVSQSPRYKVAKRGQDVALRCDPISGHVSLFWYQQALGQGPEFLTYFQNEAQLDKSGLPSDRFFAERPEGSVSTLKIQRTQQEDSAVYLCASSLADRGVSYEQYFGPGTRLTVT.

The CDR3 DNA reads as TGTGCCAGCAGAAACCCGATCGGCTATGGCTACACCTTC. Translation: CASRNPIGYGYTF. V gene TRBV6-5 combines with J gene TRBJ1-2; D unclear. V shed 6 bases and J shed 4 bases, with 12 bases lying between them. This CDR3 comprises 13 residues. Per germline, CDR1 MNHEY and CDR2 SVGAGI.

This clone was observed a few times. The CDR3: CASTSGNYNEQFF. In nucleotides, the CDR3 is TGTGCCTCGACTAGCGGCAACTACAATGAGCAGTTCTTC. The chain links TRBV30 to TRBJ2-1; 9 bases match TRBD2. The germline gives CDR1 GTSNPN, CDR2 SVGIG (reference sequence). Trimming at V came to 7 bases and at J to 3 bases, leaving 4 bases not matched to a gene. The CDR3 runs 13 residues.

V gene TRBV11-2 combines with J gene TRBJ1-3; 8 bases are shared with TRBD1. This CDR3 has 17 residues. Germline V gene lookup returns CDR1 SGHAT and CDR2 FQNNGV. Trimming cost V 5 bases and J 2 bases; bases outside gene matches: 11. The CDR3 is CASSRITPDRAGNTIYF. CDR3 nucleotide sequence: TGTGCCAGCAGCCGTATCACCCCGGACAGGGCTGGAAACACCATATATTTT.

The chain employs TRBV5-1 and TRBJ1-1; D remains unclear. The CDR3 is made up of 14 amino acids. From germline, CDR1 is SGHRS and CDR2 YFSETQ. Trimming removed 4 bases at V and 10 bases at J, with 20 bases between. The CDR3 reads CASSDELRHRSAFF. CDR3 in DNA: TGCGCCAGCAGCGACGAGCTGCGACACCGCTCAGCTTTCTTT. Based on the CDR3 plus reference TRBV5-1 and TRBJ1-1, the full variable domain is KAGVTQTPRYLIKTRGQQVTLSCSPISGHRSVSWYQQTPGQGLQFLFEYFSETQRNKGNFPGRFSGRQFSNSRSEMNVSTLELGDSALYLCASSDELRHRSAFFGQGTRLTVV.

This clone came up once. V is TRBV7-3 and J is TRBJ2-1, with TRBD1 as a possible D gene (6 bases). This CDR3 comprises 15 residues. V shed 5 bases and J shed 5 bases, with 16 bases lying between them. Germline V gives CDR1 SGHTA, CDR2 FQGTGA. CDR3 amino acids: CASSPRPDRHNEQFF. The CDR3 DNA reads as TGTGCCAGCAGCCCCAGACCGGACAGACACAATGAGCAGTTCTTC.

This chain joins TRBV18 and TRBJ2-1; D is perhaps TRBD2 (6 bases). Per germline, CDR1 KGHSH and CDR2 LQKENI. The CDR3 length is 14 residues. Trimming pared 4 bases from V and 10 bases from J, leaving 17 bases between. The CDR3 loop is CASSLASESKEQFF. The CDR3, as DNA: TGTGCCAGCTCACTGGCTAGCGAGTCAAAAGAGCAGTTCTTC. The full variable domain, with the rest looked up from reference TRBV18 and TRBJ2-1, is NAGVMQNPRHLVRRRGQEARLRCSPMKGHSHVYWYRQLPEEGLKFMVYLQKENIIDESGMPKERFSAEFPKEGPSILRIQQVVRGDSAAYFCASSLASESKEQFFGPGTRLTVL.

The chain uses TRBV2 and TRBJ1-2; possibly TRBD1 for D (5 bases). CDR3 length equals 13 residues. From germline, CDR1 is SNHLY and CDR2 FYNNEI. Trimming shortened V by 8 bases and J by 4 bases, and 14 bases separated the two germline ends. The CDR3 DNA reads as TGTGCCAGCGGGGGAGGGGTCTTCTATGGCTACACCTTC. This gives the protein CASGGGVFYGYTF.

This chain's CDR3 is CSVVLGGAGANVLTF. The CDR3 nucleotides are TGCAGCGTTGTTCTGGGAGGGGCTGGGGCCAACGTCCTGACTTTC. This chain connects TRBV29-1 to TRBJ2-6; 7 bases match TRBD2. Germline CDR1 reads SQVTM; CDR2 reads ANQGSEA. The CDR3 is 15 residues long. J was trimmed by 2 bases and V by 4 bases; bases with no gene match: 5.

As DNA, the CDR3 is TGTGCCAGTACACAGGGGAGGCATGAAAAACTGTTTTTT. This encodes CASTQGRHEKLFF. The genes are TRBV25-1 and TRBJ1-4; 7 bases are shared with TRBD1. J gave up 6 bases and V 9 bases, and 7 bases lay outside the gene matches. Germline CDR1 MGHDK, CDR2 SYGVNS. This CDR3 has 13 residues.

This chain joins TRBV18 and TRBJ1-5; no firm D call. Trimming removed 2 bases from V and 3 bases from J, with 11 bases in between. The length of the CDR3 is 15 residues. Germline V CDR1 and CDR2: KGHSH, LQKENI. CDR3 region: CASSPNWAVNQPQHF. Here the CDR3 DNA reads TGTGCCAGCTCACCAAATTGGGCCGTCAATCAGCCCCAGCATTTT. Full variable domain (outside the CDR3, taken from reference TRBV18 and TRBJ1-5): NAGVMQNPRHLVRRRGQEARLRCSPMKGHSHVYWYRQLPEEGLKFMVYLQKENIIDESGMPKERFSAEFPKEGPSILRIQQVVRGDSAAYFCASSPNWAVNQPQHFGDGTRLSIL.

The chain has TRBV28 and TRBJ1-2, with a possible D match to TRBD1 (6 bases). CDR1 and CDR2 (germline): MDHEN, SYDVKM. Trimming stripped 6 bases from V and 5 bases from J, with 19 bases between. The CDR3 is 15 residues long. The CDR3 spells CASRSNRAWEYGYTF. The CDR3 DNA sequence: TGTGCCAGCAGATCCAACAGGGCATGGGAATATGGCTACACCTTC.

The gene calls are TRBV18 and TRBJ1-2; D may be TRBD1 (5 bases). The CDR3 spans 14 residues. From germline, CDR1 is KGHSH and CDR2 LQKENI. V dropped 3 bases and J dropped 8 bases, with 16 bases sitting between them. CDR3 amino acids: CASSPQFGGDGYTF. The CDR3 DNA follows: TGTGCCAGCTCACCCCAGTTTGGAGGGGACGGCTACACCTTC.

The gene calls are TRBV4-2 and TRBJ2-3; 16 bases fit TRBD2. The CDR3 length is 19 residues. J lost 5 bases, V lost 1 base, and 9 bases had no gene match. Germline CDR1 LGHNA, CDR2 YNFKEQ. The CDR3 region is CASSQGLGLAGGSGDTQYF. DNA for the CDR3: TGTGCCAGCAGCCAAGGCTTGGGACTAGCGGGGGGGAGTGGAGATACGCAGTATTTT.

The V call is TRBV19, the J call TRBJ1-2; TRBD1 matches at 12 bases. The V gene's germline CDR1 is LNHDA and CDR2 SQIVND (reference sequence). V lost 3 bases, J lost 8 bases, and 13 bases stayed unmatched. This CDR3 region has 17 residues. CDR3 in DNA: TGTGCCAGTAGTATGAGGGGACAGGGGGCGCTAAGGAACGGCTACACCTTC. This encodes CASSMRGQGALRNGYTF.

The chain joins TRBV7-3 to TRBJ2-3; 8 bases align to TRBD1. V lost 3 bases, J lost 3 bases, and 5 bases stayed unmatched. Germline V gene data show CDR1 as SGHTA and CDR2 as FQGTGA. This CDR3 comprises 15 residues. The CDR3 is CASSFWTGRTDTQYF. The CDR3 DNA sequence: TGTGCCAGCAGCTTCTGGACAGGGAGGACAGATACGCAGTATTTT.

The rearrangement uses TRBV2 and TRBJ1-3; a weak D match, TRBD1 (6 bases). The CDR3 consists of 14 residues. Germline V gene sequence: CDR1 SNHLY, CDR2 FYNNEI. V was shortened by 7 bases and J by 0 bases, with 10 bases between the two germline ends. CDR3 sequence reads: CASKGGPSGNTIYF. DNA for the CDR3: TGTGCCAGCAAGGGGGGCCCCTCTGGAAACACCATATATTTT. The whole variable domain, filled in from reference TRBV2 and TRBJ1-3, reads EPEVTQTPSHQVTQMGQEVILRCVPISNHLYFYWYRQILGQKVEFLVSFYNNEISEKSEIFDDQFSVERPDGSNFTLKIRSTKLEDSAMYFCASKGGPSGNTIYFGEGSWLTVV.

The rearrangement uses TRBV9 and TRBJ2-1, with 11 bases fitting TRBD1. The J segment lost 0 bases and the V segment lost 2 bases, leaving 10 bases of the junction unmatched. The CDR3 contains 19 residues. Germline assignment: CDR1 SGDLS and CDR2 YYNGEE. The CDR3 DNA reads TGTGCCAGCAGCGTCCCGGGACAGGGGGGAGGAAGCTCCTACAATGAGCAGTTCTTC. This codes for CASSVPGQGGGSSYNEQFF.